The 29 T cell receptor beta chains below all came from one sample that was sequenced in a study of control samples from healthy donors and cancer patients. Only in-frame clones appear in the TCRdb table, and some are missing; sequencing was by immunoSEQ multiplex PCR. The sample holds 24,000 or so clones, approximately 85% seen once. Material for sequencing was PBMCs. These receptors all stem from a man aged 55 to 69 with head and neck cancer.

This sequence joins TRBV6-7 and TRBJ1-3; TRBD1 might be the D (6 bases). TRBV6-7 is marked as an open reading frame, function uncertain. The CDR3 length is 15 residues. V lost 0 bases, J lost 4 bases, and 10 bases lay in between. CDR3 DNA sequence: TGTGCCAGCAGTTACTCGCGGGGGCGGGGAAACACCATATATTTT. It translates to CASSYSRGRGNTIYF.

This clone showed up just once. The gene calls are TRBV21-1 and TRBJ2-7; whether TRBD2, the table's D call, matches the DNA was not checked. TRBV21-1 is assigned pseudogene status. This CDR3 contains 16 residues. The DNA of the CDR3 is TGTGCCAGCAGCATAAAAGTGGGACTAGCGGGACCCGAGCAGTACGTC. Translated, it gives CASSIKVGLAGPEQYV.

The chain links TRBV6-1 to TRBJ1-2, with D tentatively TRBD1 (6 bases). Trimming stripped 1 base from V and 3 bases from J, with 15 bases between. Germline V CDR1 and CDR2: MNHNS, SASEGT. This CDR3 has 16 residues. CDR3 amino acids: CASSEGRTRGDYGYTF. The CDR3 region has the DNA TGTGCCAGCAGTGAAGGCAGGACCAGGGGTGACTATGGCTACACCTTC.

This clone was observed a handful of times. This sequence joins TRBV7-9 and TRBJ2-1; the match to TRBD1 covers 8 bases. Germline V gene lookup returns CDR1 SEHNR and CDR2 FQNEAQ (reference sequence). The CDR3 extends over 17 amino acids. V gave up 5 bases and J gave up 3 bases; unmatched junction bases: 12. CDR3 amino acids: CASSPDRGRSFYNEQFF. CDR3 coding DNA: TGTGCCAGCAGCCCAGACAGGGGCCGGAGTTTCTACAATGAGCAGTTCTTC.

This clone came up once. The rearrangement links TRBV18 to TRBJ2-7; tentative D call: TRBD2 (5 bases). The V gene lost 4 bases and the J gene lost 1 base, with 11 bases spanning the gap. The V gene's germline CDR1 is KGHSH and CDR2 LQKENI. The CDR3 extends over 14 amino acids. The CDR3 spells CASSLTTGSYEQYF. CDR3 nucleotide sequence: TGTGCCAGCTCACTTACGACGGGATCCTACGAGCAGTACTTC.

The chain employs TRBV29-1 and TRBJ2-1; no definite D call. V lost 5 bases, J lost 5 bases, and 10 bases lay in between. Germline V gene sequence: CDR1 SQVTM, CDR2 ANQGSEA. The CDR3 consists of 12 residues. CDR3 sequence reads: CSVSRPDNEQFF. The CDR3 DNA reads as TGCAGCGTTTCGCGGCCCGACAATGAGCAGTTCTTC.

In this sample, this clone turned up once. The chain carries TRBV6-5 and TRBJ2-3; D not certain. Germline V gene sequence: CDR1 MNHEY, CDR2 SVGAGI. The CDR3 sequence is 12 residues long. Trimming stripped 5 bases from V and 6 bases from J, with 9 bases between. The CDR3 coding sequence is TGTGCCAGCAGTCCTAGTGGGGATACGCAGTATTTT. Translating it yields CASSPSGDTQYF.

The rearrangement uses TRBV5-5 and TRBJ2-5; TRBD2 aligns across 10 bases. The CDR3 runs 15 residues. The J segment lost 1 base and the V segment lost 4 bases, leaving 4 bases of the junction unmatched. Germline V gives CDR1 SGHKS, CDR2 YYEKEE (reference sequence). The CDR3 loop is CASSPSGSPQETQYF. In DNA, the CDR3 is TGTGCCAGCAGCCCTAGCGGGAGCCCCCAAGAGACCCAGTACTTC. Drawing the rest from reference TRBV5-5 and TRBJ2-5, the complete variable domain is DAGVTQSPTHLIKTRGQQVTLRCSPISGHKSVSWYQQVLGQGPQFIFQYYEKEERGRGNFPDRFSARQFPNYSSELNVNALLLGDSALYLCASSPSGSPQETQYFGPGTRLLVL.

V and J are TRBV6-5 and TRBJ1-5, with 7 positions matching TRBD1. The V gene end was trimmed by 7 bases and the J gene end by 4 bases; junction bases not matched to a gene: 7. Germline-derived CDR1 and CDR2 are MNHEY and SVGAGI. This CDR3 comprises 14 residues. In nucleotides, the CDR3 is TGTGCCAGCATTCCGGGACAGCCTAATCAGCCCCAGCATTTT. This codes for CASIPGQPNQPQHF.

Only one count was recorded for this clone. This sequence joins TRBV6-5 and TRBJ2-7; D unresolved. Germline loops: CDR1 MNHEY, CDR2 SVGAGI. The CDR3 totals 12 residues. V gave up 6 bases and J gave up 0 bases, with 6 bases separating them. CDR3 DNA sequence: TGTGCCAGCAGGCTAGACTCCTACGAGCAGTACGTC. Protein: CASRLDSYEQYV.

V gene TRBV19 combines with J gene TRBJ2-1, with 10 bases that match TRBD2. The germline CDR1 and CDR2 sequences are LNHDA and SQIVND (reference sequence). The CDR3 is 15 residues long. V shed 6 bases and J 8 bases; nucleotides not matched to a gene: 10. In DNA form, the CDR3 reads TGTGCCAGTAGCTTTGAGCGGGAGGGCCGCGATGAGCAGTTCTTC. Translated: CASSFEREGRDEQFF.

The chain has TRBV6-5 and TRBJ2-3; tentative D call: TRBD1 (6 bases). The CDR3 covers 14 residues. V lost 2 bases to trimming and J lost 4 bases, with 10 bases between them. The germline gives CDR1 MNHEY, CDR2 SVGAGI. The CDR3 sequence: CASSYMDSADTQYF. The CDR3 coding sequence is TGTGCCAGCAGTTACATGGACAGCGCAGATACGCAGTATTTT.

The gene calls are TRBV6-5 and TRBJ2-5; D tentatively reads TRBD1 or TRBD2 (5 bases each). The V end was cut by 3 bases, the J end by 2 bases, with 10 bases between. CDR1 is MNHEY, CDR2 SVGAGI, per germline. This CDR3 spans 14 amino acids. The CDR3 bases are TGTGCCAGCAGTTATTCAGGGAGTCAAGAGACCCAGTACTTC. It encodes CASSYSGSQETQYF.

The CDR3 bases are TGTGCCAGCTCGAGTACTGGAAACACCATATATTTT. Translating it yields CASSSTGNTIYF. The chain combines TRBV12-3 or TRBV12-4 with TRBJ1-3; D uncertain. V was cut by 8 bases and J by 2 bases, with 7 bases left in between. The CDR3 runs to 12 residues.

J is TRBJ2-2 and V is TRBV7-8; the match to TRBD1 covers 8 bases. CDR3 length equals 17 residues. Germline CDR1 is SGHVS and CDR2 is FQNEAQ. J was trimmed by 0 bases and V by 6 bases; bases with no gene match: 9. The CDR3 bases are TGTGCCAGCAGATTACAGGGGGGACATACGAACACCGGGGAGCTGTTTTTT. Its protein product is CASRLQGGHTNTGELFF.

The chain has TRBV30 and TRBJ2-7; D possibly corresponds to TRBD1 (5 bases). V shed 7 bases and J shed 3 bases, with 13 bases lying between them. Germline CDR1 and CDR2: GTSNPN and SVGIG (reference sequence). The CDR3 runs to 12 residues. DNA for the CDR3: TGTGCCTACCAGGGATTTAGCTACGAGCAGTACTTC. Translated, it gives CAYQGFSYEQYF.

V is TRBV1 and J is TRBJ2-7. TRBV1 is listed as a pseudogene. This CDR3 comprises 12 residues. CDR3 DNA: TGCACCAGCAGCGCACCGATCCGAAGGCAGTACGTC. This translates into CTSSAPIRRQYV.

The V and J genes are TRBV7-3 and TRBJ2-5, with D maybe TRBD2 (6 bases). Deletions cut 6 bases from V and 3 bases from J, with 11 bases between. This CDR3 comprises 13 residues. Looked up from germline, CDR1 is SGHTA and CDR2 is FQGTGA. CDR3 residues: CASRRDSEETQYF. In DNA form, the CDR3 reads TGTGCCAGCAGAAGGGACTCCGAAGAGACCCAGTACTTC.

This rearrangement joins TRBV7-3 to TRBJ2-1; D gene ambiguous. Germline V CDR1 and CDR2: SGHTA, FQGTGA. This CDR3 spans 14 amino acids. V was shortened by 4 bases and J by 9 bases, with 16 bases between the two germline ends. CDR3 coding DNA: TGTGCCAGCAGCTCGGGCCGTATGAACGGTGAGCAGTTCTTC. It translates to CASSSGRMNGEQFF.

The chain has TRBV5-1 and TRBJ2-7, with 11 bases fitting TRBD2. V gave up 4 bases and J gave up 7 bases; unmatched junction bases: 7. Germline V gene sequence: CDR1 SGHRS, CDR2 YFSETQ. The CDR3 totals 14 residues. In nucleotides, the CDR3 is TGCGCCAGCAGCCGGGGACTAGCGGTTGAGGAGCAGTACTTC. Translation gives CASSRGLAVEEQYF.

The genes are TRBV18 and TRBJ1-2; a possible D gene is TRBD1 (5 bases). V was trimmed by 8 bases and J by 7 bases, leaving 17 bases between them. The CDR3 runs 13 residues. Germline CDR1 is KGHSH and CDR2 is LQKENI. As DNA, the CDR3 is TGTGCCAGCCGGGACGGGCAAAAGGGTGGCTACACCTTC. Its translation is CASRDGQKGGYTF.

The rearrangement joins TRBV10-3 to TRBJ1-3; unclear D gene. The V gene lost 3 bases and the J gene lost 4 bases, with 16 bases spanning the gap. The CDR3 runs 16 residues. CDR1 is ENHRY, CDR2 SYGVKD, per germline. Written as DNA, the CDR3 is TGTGCCATCAGTGACCTCTTGGTGGGCTCCGGAAACACCATATATTTT. It translates to CAISDLLVGSGNTIYF.

This clone was counted between two and nine times. J is TRBJ2-1 and V is TRBV28; D tentatively fits TRBD1 or TRBD2 (5 bases each). The germline V gene has CDR1 MDHEN and CDR2 SYDVKM. With 11 bases removed from V and 9 bases from J, the gap between germline ends came to 20 bases. The CDR3 has 13 amino acids. Written as DNA, the CDR3 is TGTGCCGCGTCCCGAGGGACGGGTGGTGAGCAGTTCTTC. It translates to CAASRGTGGEQFF.

A single count supports this clone. The genes are TRBV30 and TRBJ1-4; D not resolved. The CDR3 contains 14 residues. Looked up from germline, CDR1 is GTSNPN and CDR2 is SVGIG (reference sequence). With 3 bases removed from V and 2 bases from J, the gap between germline ends came to 10 bases. The DNA for the CDR3 is TGTGCCTGGAGAGAAGCGTGGACTAATGAAAAACTGTTTTTT. Protein product: CAWREAWTNEKLFF.

V is TRBV6-5 and J is TRBJ2-4; D unclear. CDR1 and CDR2 from the germline V gene are MNHEY and SVGAGI. Trimming removed 0 bases at V and 9 bases at J, with 9 bases between. This CDR3 contains 13 residues. The CDR3 coding sequence is TGTGCCAGCAGTTACTCGAAAGGGCTCATTCAGTACTTC. It translates to CASSYSKGLIQYF.

This chain connects TRBV6-2 or TRBV6-3 to TRBJ1-1, with a possible D match to TRBD1 (5 bases). This CDR3 region has 15 residues. Germline V gives CDR1 MNHEY, CDR2 SVGEGT. The V gene lost 5 bases and the J gene lost 5 bases, with 18 bases spanning the gap. CDR3 nucleotides: TGTGCCAGCAGTACCTATAGACGGGGGTTGACTGAAGCTTTCTTT. Translation: CASSTYRRGLTEAFF.

The chain has TRBV11-2 and TRBJ2-7, with TRBD2 matching over 15 bases. V lost 5 bases to trimming and J lost 7 bases; unmatched junction nucleotides: 3. Germline V lookup: CDR1 SGHAT, CDR2 FQNNGV. The CDR3 spans 14 residues. The CDR3 DNA follows: TGTGCCAGCAGCCCGGGACTAGCGGGAGGAGAGCAGTACTTC. This codes for CASSPGLAGGEQYF.

This clone occurred once. V is TRBV29-1 and J is TRBJ2-1; 10 bases align to TRBD2. This CDR3 region has 15 residues. The germline V gene has CDR1 SQVTM and CDR2 ANQGSEA. V gave up 0 bases and J gave up 8 bases; unmatched junction bases: 7. The CDR3 bases are TGCAGCGTTGAAGAACTAGCGGGGATGAGCGATGAGCAGTTCTTC. Amino acids: CSVEELAGMSDEQFF.

This clone has more than one count but fewer than ten. The chain is built from TRBV6-2 or TRBV6-3 and TRBJ2-7; 9 bases fit TRBD2. The CDR3 contains 14 residues. V dropped 5 bases and J dropped 5; count of bases not matched to a gene: 7. Per germline, CDR1 MNHEY and CDR2 SVGEGT. CDR3 coding DNA: TGTGCCAGCAGTCCCCGGCGGGAGGGGGACGAGCAGTACGTC. Translating it yields CASSPRREGDEQYV.